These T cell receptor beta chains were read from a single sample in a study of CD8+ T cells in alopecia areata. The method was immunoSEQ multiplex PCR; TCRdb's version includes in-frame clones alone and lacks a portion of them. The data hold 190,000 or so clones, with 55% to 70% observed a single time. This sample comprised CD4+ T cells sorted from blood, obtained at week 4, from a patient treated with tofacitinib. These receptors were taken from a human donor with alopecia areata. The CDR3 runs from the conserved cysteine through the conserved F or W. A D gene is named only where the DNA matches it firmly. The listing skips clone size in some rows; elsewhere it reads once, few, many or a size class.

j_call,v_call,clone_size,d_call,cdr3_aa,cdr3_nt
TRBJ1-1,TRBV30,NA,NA,CAWAAGGVTEAFF,TGTGCCTGGGCTGCCGGAGGGGTCACTGAAGCTTTCTTT
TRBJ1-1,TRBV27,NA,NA,CASSFLAGGTEAFF,TGTGCCAGCAGTTTCTTGGCGGGGGGGACTGAAGCTTTCTTT
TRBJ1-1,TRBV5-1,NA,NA,CASSLDQLNTEAFF,TGCGCCAGCAGCTTGGATCAGTTGAACACTGAAGCTTTCTTT
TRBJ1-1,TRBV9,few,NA,CASSVALNTEAFF,TGTGCCAGCAGCGTAGCGTTGAACACTGAAGCTTTCTTT
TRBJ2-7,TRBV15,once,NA,CATSREGSSSYEQYF,TGTGCCACCAGCAGAGAAGGCTCCAGCTCCTACGAGCAGTACTTC
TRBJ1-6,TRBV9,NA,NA,CASSATAGSPLHF,TGTGCCAGCAGCGCGACAGCGGGTTCACCCCTCCACTTT
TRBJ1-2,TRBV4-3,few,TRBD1,CASSQDRGTRGYTF,TGCGCCAGCAGCCAGGACAGGGGGACAAGGGGCTACACCTTC
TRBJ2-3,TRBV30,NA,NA,CAWSRPGLVADTQYF,TGTGCCTGGAGCCGCCCAGGGCTGGTCGCAGATACGCAGTATTTT
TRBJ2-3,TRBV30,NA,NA,CAWSGGQGITDTQYF,TGTGCCTGGAGTGGAGGGCAGGGGATCACAGATACGCAGTATTTT
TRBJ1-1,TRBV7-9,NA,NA,CASSLGTAEAFF,TGTGCCAGCAGCTTAGGAACAGCAGAAGCTTTCTTT
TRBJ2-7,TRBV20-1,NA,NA,CSARANEQYF,TGCAGTGCTAGGGCAAACGAGCAGTACTTC
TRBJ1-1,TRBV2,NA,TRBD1,CASSLGQGITEAFF,TGTGCCAGCAGCCTAGGACAGGGGATAACTGAAGCTTTCTTT
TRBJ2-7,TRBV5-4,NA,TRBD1,CASSSTGTGTYEQYF,TGTGCCAGCAGTTCGACCGGGACAGGGACCTACGAGCAGTACTTC
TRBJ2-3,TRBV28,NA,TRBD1,CASSSAQGASGTDTQYF,TGTGCCAGCAGTTCGGCTCAGGGGGCGAGTGGGACAGATACGCAGTATTTT
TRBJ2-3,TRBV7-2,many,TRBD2,CASSNLGLAGEGDTQYF,TGTGCCAGCAGCAACTTGGGGCTAGCGGGGGAAGGGGATACGCAGTATTTT
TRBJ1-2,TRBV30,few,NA,CAWSTPVTRHGYTF,TGTGCCTGGAGTACCCCAGTGACCCGCCATGGCTACACCTTC
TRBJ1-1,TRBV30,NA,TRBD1,CAFSPGQDFGAFF,TGTGCCTTCTCTCCGGGACAGGATTTTGGGGCTTTCTTT
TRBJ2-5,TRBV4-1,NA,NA,CASTRGPLNKETQYF,TGCGCCAGCACTCGTGGTCCACTTAACAAAGAGACCCAGTACTTC
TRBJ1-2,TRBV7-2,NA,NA,CASSLFPPNRVNYGYTF,TGTGCCAGCAGCTTATTCCCCCCGAACAGGGTTAACTATGGCTACACCTTC
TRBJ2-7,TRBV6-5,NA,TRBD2,CASSATSVVSEQYF,TGTGCCAGCAGTGCCACTAGCGTAGTCAGCGAGCAGTACTTC